This T cell receptor (beta chain) was sequenced in a study of T cells in Graves' hyperthyroidism and ophthalmopathy. Findings of the study overall: A 13 V-J model separated ophthalmopathy from stable hyperthyroidism. Researchers found most expanded thyroid clonotypes above 0.001 in blood as well.

This clonotype was observed a handful of times. Its antigen is unknown. TCR beta CDR3 sequences were amplified from RNA transcripts. When the TCR CDR3 underwent first-round RT-PCR, the HTBI primer set was used. TCRdb re-derived calls from the multiplex PCR reads in MiXCR, one entry per CDR3 protein. The sample lists hundreds of thousands of distinct CDR3 sequences, approximately 20% occurring once. This CDR3 comprises 14 residues. The V gene's germline CDR1 is SEHNR and CDR2 FQNEAQ (reference sequence). The V gene end was trimmed by 8 bases and the J gene end by 2 bases; junction bases not matched to a gene: 7.

Sequencing input: blood. The V call is TRBV7-9, the J call TRBJ2-3, with 7 nucleotides matching TRBD2. This receptor was identified in a man in his forties with Graves' ophthalmopathy. CDR3: CASLGLTNTDTQYF. CDR3 bases: TGTGCCAGCTTGGGACTAACCAACACAGATACGCAGTATTTT.